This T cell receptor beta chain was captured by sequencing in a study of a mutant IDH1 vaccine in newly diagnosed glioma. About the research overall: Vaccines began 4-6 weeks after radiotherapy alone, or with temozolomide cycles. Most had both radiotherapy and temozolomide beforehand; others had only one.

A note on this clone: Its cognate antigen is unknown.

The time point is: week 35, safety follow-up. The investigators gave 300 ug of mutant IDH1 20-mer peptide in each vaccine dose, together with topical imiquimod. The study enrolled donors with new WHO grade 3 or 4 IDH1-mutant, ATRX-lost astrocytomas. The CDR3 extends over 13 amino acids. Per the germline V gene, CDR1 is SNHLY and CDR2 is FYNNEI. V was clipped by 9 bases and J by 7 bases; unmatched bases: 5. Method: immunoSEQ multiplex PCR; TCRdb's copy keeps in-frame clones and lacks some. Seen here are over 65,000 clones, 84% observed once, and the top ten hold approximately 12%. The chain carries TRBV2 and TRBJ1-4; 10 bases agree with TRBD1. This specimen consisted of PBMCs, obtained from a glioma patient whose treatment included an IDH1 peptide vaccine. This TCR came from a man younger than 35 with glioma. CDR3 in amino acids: CASDRGRGEKLFF. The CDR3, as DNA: TGTGCCAGTGACAGGGGGCGCGGTGAAAAACTGTTTTTT.